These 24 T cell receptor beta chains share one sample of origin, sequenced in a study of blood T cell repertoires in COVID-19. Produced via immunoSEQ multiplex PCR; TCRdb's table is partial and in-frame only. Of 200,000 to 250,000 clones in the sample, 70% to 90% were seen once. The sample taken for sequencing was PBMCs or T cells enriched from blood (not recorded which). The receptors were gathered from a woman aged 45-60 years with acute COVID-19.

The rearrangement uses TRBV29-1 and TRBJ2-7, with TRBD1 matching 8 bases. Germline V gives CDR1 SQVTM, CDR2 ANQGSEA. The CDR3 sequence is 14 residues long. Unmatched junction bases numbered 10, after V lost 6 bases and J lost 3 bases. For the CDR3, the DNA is TGCAGCGTAGCGTCCGGGACAGGCGGCTACGAGCAGTACTTC. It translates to CSVASGTGGYEQYF.

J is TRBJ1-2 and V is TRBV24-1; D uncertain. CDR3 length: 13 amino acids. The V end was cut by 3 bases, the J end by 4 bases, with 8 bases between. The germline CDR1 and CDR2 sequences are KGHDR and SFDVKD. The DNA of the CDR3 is TGTGCCACCAGTGATGTGGGCCCCTATGGCTACACCTTC. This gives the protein CATSDVGPYGYTF.

Here the CDR3 reads CAISEGQGDGYTF. The CDR3 bases are TGTGCCATCAGTGAGGGACAGGGAGATGGCTACACCTTC. The chain is built from TRBV10-3 and TRBJ1-2, with TRBD1 matching over 8 bases. With V trimmed by 2 bases and J by 6 bases, 2 bases remained unmatched. The germline V gene encodes CDR1 ENHRY and CDR2 SYGVKD. The CDR3 runs to 13 residues.

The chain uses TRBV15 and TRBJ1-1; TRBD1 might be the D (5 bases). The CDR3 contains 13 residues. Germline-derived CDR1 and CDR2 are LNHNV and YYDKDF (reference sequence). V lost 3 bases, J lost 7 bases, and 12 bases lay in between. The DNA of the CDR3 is TGTGCCACCAGCAGGGACGGGGGACGTGAAGCTTTCTTT. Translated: CATSRDGGREAFF. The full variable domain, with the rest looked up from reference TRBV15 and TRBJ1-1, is DAMVIQNPRYQVTQFGKPVTLSCSQTLNHNVMYWYQQKSSQAPKLLFHYYDKDFNNEADTPDNFQSRRPNTSFCFLDIRSPGLGDTAMYLCATSRDGGREAFFGQGTRLTVV.

The CDR3 sequence is CASSQLPLSRERVFSYEQYF. In DNA form, the CDR3 reads TGTGCCAGCAGCCAACTCCCCCTCTCTAGGGAGCGGGTGTTCTCCTACGAGCAGTACTTC. The chain combines TRBV3-1 (or the pseudogene TRBV3-2) with TRBJ2-7; a weak D match, TRBD2 (6 bases). Germline-derived CDR1 and CDR2 are LGHDT and YNNKEL (reference sequence). The CDR3 is 20 amino acids. The V and J ends lost 2 bases and 0 bases respectively, with 26 bases between them.

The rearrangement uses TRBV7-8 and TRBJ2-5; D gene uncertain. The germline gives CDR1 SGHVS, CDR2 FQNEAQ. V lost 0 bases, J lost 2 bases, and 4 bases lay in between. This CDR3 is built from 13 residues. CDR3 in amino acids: CASSLAEQETQYF. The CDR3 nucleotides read TGTGCCAGCAGCTTAGCGGAGCAAGAGACCCAGTACTTC.

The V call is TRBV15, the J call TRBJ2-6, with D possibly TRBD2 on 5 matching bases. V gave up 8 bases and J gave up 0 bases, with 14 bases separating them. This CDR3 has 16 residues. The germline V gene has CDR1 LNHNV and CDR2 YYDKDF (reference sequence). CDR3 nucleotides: TGTGCCACCCGGGAAGTCGTGACCTCTGGGGCCAACGTCCTGACTTTC. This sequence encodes CATREVVTSGANVLTF.

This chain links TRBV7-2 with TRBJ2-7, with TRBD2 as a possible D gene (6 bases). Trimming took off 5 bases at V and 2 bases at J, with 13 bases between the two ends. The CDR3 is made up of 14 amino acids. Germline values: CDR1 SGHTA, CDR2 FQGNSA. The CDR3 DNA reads TGTGCCAGCAGCGCCTCTACGGGGGCCTACGAGCAGTACTTC. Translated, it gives CASSASTGAYEQYF.

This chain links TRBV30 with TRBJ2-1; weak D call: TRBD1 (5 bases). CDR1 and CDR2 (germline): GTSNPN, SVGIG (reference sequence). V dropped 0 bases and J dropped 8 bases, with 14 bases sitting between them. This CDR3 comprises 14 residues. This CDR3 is CAWSVTGTLDEQFF. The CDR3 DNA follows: TGTGCCTGGAGTGTAACAGGAACCCTCGATGAGCAGTTCTTC. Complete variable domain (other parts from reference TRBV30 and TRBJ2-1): SQTIHQWPATLVQPVGSPLSLECTVEGTSNPNLYWYRQAAGRGLQLLFYSVGIGQISSEVPQNLSASRPQDRQFILSSKKLLLSDSGFYLCAWSVTGTLDEQFFGPGTRLTVL.

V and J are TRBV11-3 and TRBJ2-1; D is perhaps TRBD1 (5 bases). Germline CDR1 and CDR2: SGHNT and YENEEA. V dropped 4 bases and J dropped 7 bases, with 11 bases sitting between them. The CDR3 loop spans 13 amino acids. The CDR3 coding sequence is TGTGCCAGCAGCTGGTGCCAGGGAAATGAGCAGTTCTTC. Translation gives CASSWCQGNEQFF.

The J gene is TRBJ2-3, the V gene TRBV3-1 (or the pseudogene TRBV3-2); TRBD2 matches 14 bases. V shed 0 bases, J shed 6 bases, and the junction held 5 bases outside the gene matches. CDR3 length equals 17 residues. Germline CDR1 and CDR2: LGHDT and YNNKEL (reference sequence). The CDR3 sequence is CASSQDRGLAGGDTQYF. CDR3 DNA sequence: TGTGCCAGCAGCCAAGATCGAGGACTAGCGGGAGGTGATACGCAGTATTTT.

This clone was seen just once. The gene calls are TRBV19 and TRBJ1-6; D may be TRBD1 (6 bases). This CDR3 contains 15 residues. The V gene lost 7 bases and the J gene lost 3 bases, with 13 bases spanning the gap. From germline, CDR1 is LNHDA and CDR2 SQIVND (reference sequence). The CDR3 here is CASTPGHSYNSPLHF. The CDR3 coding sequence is TGTGCCAGTACACCGGGACACAGCTATAATTCACCCCTCCACTTT. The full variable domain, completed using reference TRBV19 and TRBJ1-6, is DGGITQSPKYLFRKEGQNVTLSCEQNLNHDAMYWYRQDPGQGLRLIYYSQIVNDFQKGDIAEGYSVSREKKESFPLTVTSAQKNPTAFYLCASTPGHSYNSPLHFGNGTRLTVT.

The CDR3 DNA sequence: TGTGCCAGCAGTTTTTTGGGGCGCGACGGGGAGCTGTTTTTT. Translated: CASSFLGRDGELFF. The rearrangement uses TRBV27 and TRBJ2-2; perhaps TRBD1 as D (5 bases). The CDR3 has 14 residues. V was clipped by 3 bases and J by 7 bases, with 12 bases between them. Germline values: CDR1 MNHEY, CDR2 SMNVEV (reference sequence).

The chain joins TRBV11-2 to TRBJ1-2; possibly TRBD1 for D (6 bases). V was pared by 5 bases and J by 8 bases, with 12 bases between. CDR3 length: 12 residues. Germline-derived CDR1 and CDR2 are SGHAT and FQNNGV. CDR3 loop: CASSQDREGYTF. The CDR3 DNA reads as TGTGCCAGCAGCCAGGACAGAGAAGGCTACACCTTC.

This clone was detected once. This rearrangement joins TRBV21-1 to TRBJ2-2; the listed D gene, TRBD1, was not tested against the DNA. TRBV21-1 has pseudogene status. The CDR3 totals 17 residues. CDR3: CASPKGYRDQNTGELFF. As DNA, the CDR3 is TGTGCCAGCCCCAAGGGATACAGGGACCAGAACACCGGGGAGCTGTTTTTT.

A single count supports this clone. CDR3 sequence: CAISEQGEGYGYTF. The CDR3 nucleotides read TGTGCCATCAGTGAGCAGGGGGAAGGCTATGGCTACACCTTC. The chain uses TRBV10-3 and TRBJ1-2; 7 nucleotides agree with TRBD1. The trim removed 2 bases at V and 4 bases at J, leaving 4 bases unmatched. The CDR3 contains 14 residues. Germline lookup yields CDR1 ENHRY and CDR2 SYGVKD.

In DNA, the CDR3 is TGTGCCAGCAGCCTGGGACTAGCGTACGAGCAGTACTTC. Encoded protein: CASSLGLAYEQYF. The chain couples TRBV7-9 to TRBJ2-7; TRBD2 matches at 10 bases. Germline-derived CDR1 and CDR2 are SEHNR and FQNEAQ (reference sequence). With V trimmed by 5 bases and J by 4 bases, 2 bases remained unmatched. This CDR3 spans 13 amino acids.

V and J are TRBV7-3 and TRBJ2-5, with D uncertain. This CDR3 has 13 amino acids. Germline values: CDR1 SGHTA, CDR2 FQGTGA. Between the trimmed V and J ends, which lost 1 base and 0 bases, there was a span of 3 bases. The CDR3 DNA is TGTGCCAGCAGCTTAAATAACCAAGAGACCCAGTACTTC. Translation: CASSLNNQETQYF.

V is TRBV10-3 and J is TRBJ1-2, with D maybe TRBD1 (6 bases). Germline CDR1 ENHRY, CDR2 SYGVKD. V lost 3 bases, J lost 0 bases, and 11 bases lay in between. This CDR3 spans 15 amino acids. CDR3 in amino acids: CAISDSGTTNYGYTF. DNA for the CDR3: TGTGCCATCAGTGACTCCGGGACAACTAACTATGGCTACACCTTC.

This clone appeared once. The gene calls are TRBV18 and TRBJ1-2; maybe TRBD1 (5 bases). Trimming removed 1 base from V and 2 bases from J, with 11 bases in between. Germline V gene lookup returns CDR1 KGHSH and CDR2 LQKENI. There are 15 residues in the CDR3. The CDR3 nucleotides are TGTGCCAGCTCACCACGGAGCCGGGGGAACTATGGCTACACCTTC. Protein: CASSPRSRGNYGYTF.

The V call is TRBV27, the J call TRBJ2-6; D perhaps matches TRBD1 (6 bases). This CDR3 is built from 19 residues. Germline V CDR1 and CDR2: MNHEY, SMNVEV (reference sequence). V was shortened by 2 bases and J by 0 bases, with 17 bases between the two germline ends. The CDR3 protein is CASSLKAGDPFSGANVLTF. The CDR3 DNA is TGTGCCAGCAGTTTAAAGGCAGGGGATCCCTTCTCTGGGGCCAACGTCCTGACTTTC.

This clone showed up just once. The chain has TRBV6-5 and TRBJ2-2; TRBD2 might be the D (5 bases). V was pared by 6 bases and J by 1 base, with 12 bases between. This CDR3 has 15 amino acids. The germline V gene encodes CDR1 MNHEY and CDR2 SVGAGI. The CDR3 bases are TGTGCCAGCAGACCAGACTACGGGAACACCGGGGAGCTGTTTTTT. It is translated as CASRPDYGNTGELFF.

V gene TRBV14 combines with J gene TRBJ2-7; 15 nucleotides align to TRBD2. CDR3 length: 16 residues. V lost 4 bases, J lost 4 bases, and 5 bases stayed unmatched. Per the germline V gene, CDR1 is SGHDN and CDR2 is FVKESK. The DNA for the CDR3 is TGTGCCAGCAGCCGCGCCGGGACTAGCGGGAGGTACGAGCAGTACTTC. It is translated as CASSRAGTSGRYEQYF.

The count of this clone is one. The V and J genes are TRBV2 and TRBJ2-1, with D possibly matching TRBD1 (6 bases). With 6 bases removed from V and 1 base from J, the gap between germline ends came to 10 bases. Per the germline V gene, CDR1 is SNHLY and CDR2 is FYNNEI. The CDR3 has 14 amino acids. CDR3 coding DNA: TGTGCCAGCAGGAAGGGGGATTCCTACAATGAGCAGTTCTTC. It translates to CASRKGDSYNEQFF. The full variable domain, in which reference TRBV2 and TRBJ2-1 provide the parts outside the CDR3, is EPEVTQTPSHQVTQMGQEVILRCVPISNHLYFYWYRQILGQKVEFLVSFYNNEISEKSEIFDDQFSVERPDGSNFTLKIRSTKLEDSAMYFCASRKGDSYNEQFFGPGTRLTVL.